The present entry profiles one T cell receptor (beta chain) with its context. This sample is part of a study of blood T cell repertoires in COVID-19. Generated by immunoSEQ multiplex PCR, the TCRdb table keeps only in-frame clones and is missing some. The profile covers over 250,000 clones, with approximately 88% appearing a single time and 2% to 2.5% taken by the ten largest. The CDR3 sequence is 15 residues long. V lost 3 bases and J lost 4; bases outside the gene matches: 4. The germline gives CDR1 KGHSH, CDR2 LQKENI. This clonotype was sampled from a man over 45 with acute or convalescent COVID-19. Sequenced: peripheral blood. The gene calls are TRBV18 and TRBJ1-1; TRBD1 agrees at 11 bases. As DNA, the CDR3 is TGTGCCAGCTCACCCCTAGGACAGGGGGCCACTGAAGCTTTCTTT. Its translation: CASSPLGQGATEAFF.